Below are 4 T cell receptor beta chains sequenced from a single sample in a study of identical twins. TCRdb passed the 5' RACE reads through MiXCR, listing each CDR3 protein once. Of 450,000 to 650,000 distinct CDR3 sequences in the sample, approximately 14% were seen once. This sample also appeared in a second study, on yellow fever vaccine responses in identical twins.

The sequencing sample was made of CD4+ T cells sorted from blood. The receptors shown here come from a woman under 30 in good health.

The genes are TRBV24-1 and TRBJ2-1; no definite D call. Germline CDR1 reads KGHDR; CDR2 reads SFDVKD. V gave up 1 base and J gave up 6 bases, with 6 bases separating them. The CDR3 has 13 residues. The CDR3: CATSDLGRNEQFF. In DNA, the CDR3 is TGTGCCACCAGTGATTTAGGGCGCAATGAGCAGTTCTTC.

This chain links TRBV2 with TRBJ2-1, with TRBD1 identical over 9 bases. Looked up from germline, CDR1 is SNHLY and CDR2 is FYNNEI. J lost 5 bases, V lost 7 bases, and 9 bases had no gene match. The CDR3 extends over 15 amino acids. The CDR3 sequence: CASNPGTGLHNEQFF. CDR3 nucleotides: TGTGCCAGCAACCCCGGGACAGGGTTACACAATGAGCAGTTCTTC.

This clonotype was counted between two and nine times. V usage is TRBV28 and J usage is TRBJ2-5, with D perhaps matching TRBD1 or TRBD2 (5 bases each). CDR3 length equals 13 residues. The V end was cut by 4 bases, the J end by 3 bases, with 9 bases between. Germline values: CDR1 MDHEN, CDR2 SYDVKM. For the CDR3, the DNA is TGTGCCAGCAGTTCAGGGACGGAAGAGACCCAGTACTTC. Translated, it gives CASSSGTEETQYF. Full variable domain (outside the CDR3, taken from reference TRBV28 and TRBJ2-5): DVKVTQSSRYLVKRTGEKVFLECVQDMDHENMFWYRQDPGLGLRLIYFSYDVKMKEKGDIPEGYSVSREKKERFSLILESASTNQTSMYLCASSSGTEETQYFGPGTRLLVL.

The J gene is TRBJ1-2, the V gene TRBV15; D is perhaps TRBD1 (6 bases). CDR1 is LNHNV and CDR2 is YYDKDF in the germline V gene (reference sequence). The CDR3 is made up of 14 amino acids. V was clipped by 4 bases and J by 8 bases, with 17 bases between them. The CDR3 loop is CATSILLRQGGYTF. As DNA, the CDR3 is TGTGCCACCAGCATATTGTTGAGGCAGGGGGGCTACACCTTC.